Given below is one T cell receptor beta chain in context. Its antigen is still unknown. This may arise from a read error, as a much more abundant clone is one base away. 5'RACE template switching added a universal primer site and UMIs to TCR cDNA. Via MiXCR, TCRdb re-called the 5' RACE reads, giving one row per CDR3 protein. The table includes about 400,000 distinct CDR3 sequences, around a tenth detected once. This CDR3 contains 15 residues. Per the germline V gene, CDR1 is MGHRA and CDR2 is YSYEKL. The data belong to a study of T cells after yellow fever vaccination. Overall study results and limits: The secondary response peaked faster, at day 5 versus 15, but was weaker. Of the clonotypes, a small share occurred in both CD4 and CD8 compartments. Within FACS-sorted repertoires, abundant clonotypes contaminating from the bulk population could be present.

The source is a young man who received the YFV17D yellow fever vaccine. This sequence joins TRBV4-1 and TRBJ1-1; TRBD1 is a possible D gene (5 bases). Material: PBMCs, obtained on the day of the first yellow fever vaccination. CDR3 in amino acids: CASSQPFARVTEDFF. As DNA, the CDR3 is TGCGCCAGCAGCCAACCATTCGCCAGGGTTACTGAAGATTTCTTT.